This TCR beta chain appears in the sequencing data of a study of metastatic and nonmetastatic thyroid tumors (dated by TCRdb to 2019 to 2021). Looking at the study overall: Repertoires from peripheral blood and from tumor or nodule tissue samples of malignant and benign thyroid patients were compared.

This clone showed up many times. What antigen it recognizes has not been identified. Within one base of it there is no much larger clone, and no base qualities were kept. Paper-wide results and their limitations: TCR beta diversity was reported as significantly higher in malignant tumors than in benign nodules, in both blood and tumor samples.

From the germline V gene, CDR1 is SGHNT and CDR2 is YENEEA. V loses 0 bases, J loses 7 bases, and the germline ends lie 7 bases apart. From its cysteine to its phenylalanine, the CDR3 spans 13 amino acids. Just the 39-base CDR3 DNA is kept, in frame starting at base 1. None of the patients had been given any treatment before thyroid surgery. Patient clinical samples collected from 2012 to 2018 were retrospectively analysed using T-cell receptor beta sequencing. The method was PCR. Sequencing was carried out with an Illumina HiSeq 4000. High-throughput sequencing was used to profile the TCR beta-chain CDR3 region of every patient. Regarding the original processing steps: A classifier to discriminate distant-metastatic papillary thyroid cancer patients was built from CDR3 differences across clinicopathological groups. The Shannon index was used to measure repertoire diversity, and the Morisita-Horn index was used to measure how similar tumor and blood repertoires were. Using fastp at Q25 and MiXCR, TCRdb reprocessed the public reads and kept productive beta chains. TCRdb assigned the V and J calls; the authors' analysis was not used. This sample holds roughly 75,000 clones; approximately 12% were observed only once. In total, the top ten clones hold over 7% of the sample.

The sequenced sample was tumor tissue. The source of this sequence is a female donor with papillary thyroid cancer or a benign thyroid nodule (not recorded which). Some clones in this sample may be carry-over from other donors' samples. This chain joins TRBV11-3 to TRBJ2-4, with no confident D gene call. The CDR3 sequence is CASSLDGVNIQYF. The base sequence is TGTGCCAGCAGCTTAGATGGGGTGAACATTCAGTACTTC.